A selection of T cell receptor beta chains follows, all from one sample in a study of spatial heterogeneity in lung cancer. TCRdb re-analysed the 5' RACE reads in MiXCR, keeping a single row per CDR3 protein. This repertoire shows some 3,200 distinct CDR3 sequences, 25% to 30% found once; its top ten account for roughly 10%. Specimen: lung tumor tissue, collected at surgery. These receptor sequences come from a female donor with early-stage non-small cell lung cancer. Each CDR3 is given with its conserved first and last residue. Fields, in order: J gene, clone size, V gene, D gene, CDR3 protein, CDR3 DNA. A D gene is named only where the DNA matches it firmly. Rows may omit the clone size; those that give it use once, few, many or a size class.

TRBJ2-3,few,TRBV11-1,-,CVSSPLSSDTQYF,TGTGTCAGCAGCCCCCTCTCGTCAGATACGCAGTATTTT
TRBJ2-7,-,TRBV3-1,-,CASSLGDYEQYF,TGTGCCAGCAGCCTCGGGGACTACGAGCAGTACTTC
TRBJ2-1,-,TRBV20-1,TRBD1,CSASRDRYNEQFF,TGCAGTGCTAGCCGGGACAGGTACAATGAGCAGTTCTTC
TRBJ2-1,-,TRBV6-6,-,CASSYSMGIAEQFF,TGTGCCAGCAGTTACTCTATGGGGATTGCTGAGCAGTTCTTC
TRBJ2-3,-,TRBV30,-,CAWSGSTRDTQYF,TGTGCCTGGTCGGGCTCGACCAGGGATACGCAGTATTTT
TRBJ2-7,few,TRBV7-8,-,CASSKTRVSYEQYF,TGTGCCAGCAGTAAGACCAGGGTGTCCTACGAGCAGTACTTC
TRBJ2-1,medium-sized,TRBV29-1,TRBD2,CSAGGTSGYNEQFF,TGCAGCGCCGGCGGGACTAGCGGGTACAATGAGCAGTTCTTC
TRBJ1-5,large,TRBV7-9,-,CASGPVEGNQPQHF,TGTGCCAGCGGCCCTGTGGAGGGCAATCAGCCCCAGCATTTT
TRBJ2-3,large,TRBV4-3,TRBD1,CASSQDYSGTGSSAAPHNTQYF,TGCGCCAGCAGCCAAGACTATTCCGGGACAGGGTCCTCCGCCGCCCCGCACAATACGCAGTATTTT
TRBJ2-3,medium-sized,TRBV9,-,CASSPTVQHTDTQYF,TGTGCCAGCAGCCCCACCGTACAGCACACAGATACGCAGTATTTT
TRBJ2-5,few,TRBV28,-,CASSQETQYF,TGTGCCAGCAGTCAAGAGACCCAGTACTTC
TRBJ2-7,-,TRBV9,-,CASSVGESSKGAYEQYF,TGTGCCAGCAGCGTAGGGGAGAGCAGCAAAGGGGCCTACGAGCAGTACTTC
TRBJ2-7,medium-sized,TRBV6-2/TRBV6-3,-,CASSYSGDFSYEQYF,TGTGCCAGCAGTTACTCGGGGGACTTCTCCTACGAGCAGTACTTC
TRBJ2-1,-,TRBV5-1,-,CASSFRLRNEQFF,TGCGCCAGCAGCTTTAGGTTGCGGAATGAGCAGTTCTTC
TRBJ2-2,once,TRBV10-3,TRBD2,CAIQDWGTSGSTFTGELFF,TGTGCCATCCAAGACTGGGGGACTAGCGGGAGTACGTTCACCGGGGAGCTGTTTTTT
TRBJ2-1,large,TRBV20-1,-,CSARDGPNYNEQFF,TGCAGTGCTAGAGACGGACCGAACTACAATGAGCAGTTCTTC
TRBJ1-1,-,TRBV4-1,-,CASSQAPSVNTEAFF,TGCGCCAGCAGCCAAGCCCCCTCTGTAAACACTGAAGCTTTCTTT
TRBJ2-7,-,TRBV7-8,TRBD2,CASSLASGTSYEQYF,TGTGCCAGCAGCTTAGCTAGCGGGACCAGCTACGAGCAGTACTTC
TRBJ2-7,-,TRBV2,TRBD2,CASSARTSGSSEQYF,TGTGCCAGCAGTGCCCGGACTAGCGGGAGCAGCGAGCAGTACTTC
TRBJ2-7,medium-sized,TRBV10-2,-,CASSERLAYDEQYF,TGCGCCAGCAGTGAGCGGCTAGCCTACGACGAGCAGTACTTC
TRBJ2-6,large,TRBV7-2,-,CASSLGSGQSSGANVLTF,TGTGCCAGCAGCTTAGGCTCAGGCCAGAGCTCTGGGGCCAACGTCCTGACTTTC
TRBJ1-4,medium-sized,TRBV19,-,CASSEIGANSGKLFF,TGTGCCAGTAGTGAAATTGGCGCCAACTCGGGAAAACTGTTTTTT
TRBJ2-6,-,TRBV27,-,CASTWRDSGFSGANVLTF,TGTGCCAGCACCTGGCGGGACAGTGGGTTCTCTGGGGCCAACGTCCTGACTTTC
TRBJ2-3,few,TRBV10-2,TRBD1,CASSWTGRPDTQYF,TGCGCCAGCAGCTGGACAGGGCGTCCAGATACGCAGTATTTT
TRBJ2-1,few,TRBV2,-,CASSARTGTHNEQFF,TGTGCCAGCAGTGCTAGAACAGGGACACACAATGAGCAGTTCTTC
TRBJ2-1,medium-sized,TRBV3-1,-,CASSQDNKWYGGNSYNEQFF,TGTGCCAGCAGCCAAGACAATAAGTGGTATGGCGGGAACTCCTACAATGAGCAGTTCTTC
TRBJ2-1,few,TRBV29-1,-,CSVERSSAAEQFF,TGCAGCGTTGAAAGGTCGTCGGCGGCTGAGCAGTTCTTC
TRBJ1-2,few,TRBV9,-,CASSLGGPISGYTF,TGTGCCAGCAGCCTAGGCGGTCCCATAAGTGGCTACACCTTC
TRBJ2-3,few,TRBV7-2,-,CASSLAPGGAGTDTQYF,TGTGCCAGCAGCTTAGCGCCAGGTGGGGCCGGCACAGATACGCAGTATTTT
TRBJ2-7,medium-sized,TRBV28,TRBD1,CATKGAAYEQYF,TGTGCCACAAAGGGGGCCGCCTACGAGCAGTACTTC
TRBJ1-1,-,TRBV12-3/TRBV12-4,-,CASSLGIGGTEAFF,TGTGCCAGCAGTTTGGGGATCGGGGGCACTGAAGCTTTCTTT
TRBJ1-4,medium-sized,TRBV23-1,-,CASTPRGRTNEKLFF,TGCGCCAGCACCCCGCGGGGTAGGACTAATGAAAAACTGTTTTTT
TRBJ2-1,few,TRBV29-1,TRBD2,CSVPLAVVNYNEQFF,TGCAGCGTTCCGCTAGCGGTCGTTAACTACAATGAGCAGTTCTTC
TRBJ2-7,-,TRBV28,-,CASTLGTLGYEQYF,TGTGCCAGCACCTTGGGGACCCTTGGGTACGAGCAGTACTTC
TRBJ2-3,medium-sized,TRBV20-1,TRBD2,CSALSLAADTQYF,TGCAGTGCTTTGTCCCTAGCGGCAGATACGCAGTATTTT
TRBJ1-2,-,TRBV29-1,-,CSVEGLNYGYTF,TGCAGCGTTGAGGGCTTAAACTATGGCTACACCTTC
TRBJ2-7,medium-sized,TRBV6-4,TRBD2,CASSEDPSGRNEQYF,TGTGCCAGCAGTGAGGACCCTAGCGGGAGAAACGAGCAGTACTTC
TRBJ2-3,few,TRBV29-1,-,CSVETGSTDTQYF,TGCAGCGTTGAAACAGGGTCTACAGATACGCAGTATTTT
TRBJ1-2,medium-sized,TRBV20-1,-,CSARIGGGYTF,TGCAGTGCTAGAATCGGAGGGGGCTACACCTTC
TRBJ2-5,-,TRBV6-6,TRBD1,CASNSGQLETQYF,TGTGCCAGCAATTCGGGACAGTTAGAGACCCAGTACTTC
TRBJ2-5,large,TRBV29-1,-,CSVVRGLAETQYF,TGCAGCGTTGTCCGGGGGCTAGCAGAGACCCAGTACTTC
TRBJ1-6,-,TRBV23-1,TRBD1,CASGRPGQGESPLHF,TGCGCCAGCGGACGTCCGGGACAGGGGGAATCACCCCTCCACTTT
TRBJ1-4,-,TRBV3-1,-,CASSPSGKEKLFF,TGTGCCAGCAGTCCCTCGGGGAAAGAAAAACTGTTTTTT
TRBJ2-5,few,TRBV4-1,-,CASSQDSEFSETQYF,TGCGCCAGCAGCCAAGATTCGGAGTTTTCGGAGACCCAGTACTTC
TRBJ2-5,medium-sized,TRBV2,-,CASSAPPLGETQYF,TGTGCCAGCAGTGCCCCGCCTCTGGGGGAGACCCAGTACTTC
TRBJ2-6,-,TRBV20-1,-,CSASGYSGANVLTF,TGCAGTGCGAGCGGGTACTCTGGGGCCAACGTCCTGACTTTC
TRBJ2-1,-,TRBV5-4,TRBD2,CASSFPSGDNNEQFF,TGTGCCAGCAGCTTCCCTAGCGGGGACAACAATGAGCAGTTCTTC
TRBJ1-1,medium-sized,TRBV29-1,-,CSVKNRPDTEAFF,TGCAGCGTTAAAAACAGGCCCGACACTGAAGCTTTCTTT
TRBJ2-1,-,TRBV20-1,-,CSAKFSGSYNEQFF,TGCAGTGCAAAATTTAGCGGCAGCTACAATGAGCAGTTCTTC
TRBJ1-1,medium-sized,TRBV30,-,CAWSVSGKAFF,TGTGCCTGGAGTGTTTCAGGGAAAGCTTTCTTT
TRBJ2-1,-,TRBV4-2,TRBD2,CASSQEGSGAYNEQFF,TGTGCCAGCAGCCAAGAGGGTAGCGGGGCCTACAATGAGCAGTTCTTC
TRBJ2-7,-,TRBV19,TRBD1,CASSETGQGPYEQYF,TGTGCCAGCTCTGAGACGGGACAGGGACCCTACGAGCAGTACTTC
TRBJ2-6,once,TRBV6-5,-,CASSGGFSGANVLTF,TGTGCCAGCAGTGGGGGCTTCTCTGGGGCCAACGTCCTGACTTTC
TRBJ2-7,few,TRBV25-1,-,CASSEGDPRFF,TGTGCCAGCAGTGAAGGGGATCCCCGATTCTTC
TRBJ1-6,medium-sized,TRBV7-8,-,CASSLAQLTSSYNSPLHF,TGTGCCAGCAGCTTAGCCCAACTCACCAGCTCCTATAATTCACCCCTCCACTTT
TRBJ2-3,few,TRBV10-3,-,CAISESYASVSNTQYF,TGTGCCATCAGTGAGTCTTATGCTAGCGTCTCCAATACGCAGTATTTT
TRBJ1-5,few,TRBV28,-,CASSSRDLRNQPQHF,TGTGCCAGCAGCTCCCGGGACCTCAGGAATCAGCCCCAGCATTTT
TRBJ2-7,-,TRBV27,-,CASSGKTGSSYEQYF,TGTGCCAGCAGTGGAAAGACGGGGAGCTCCTACGAGCAGTACTTC
TRBJ2-1,-,TRBV20-1,-,CSARPGNYNEQFF,TGCAGTGCTAGACCGGGAAACTACAATGAGCAGTTCTTC